The clone carrying this TCR beta chain was found many times. Its antigen is undetermined. The source of the sample is a study of T cell repertoires in cytomegalovirus infection. Study-level information: Public TCR beta signatures indicated both CMV infection and matching HLA type. Whole-study findings and limits: Dominant in the ex vivo response were TCR beta clonotypes restricted by HLA-C and specific for CMV. Carriers of CMV and the relevant HLA type were discriminated by public TCR beta frequency.

The germline V and J ends were trimmed by 6 bases and 6 bases, with 12 bases remaining between them. The germline V gene encodes CDR1 SGHTA and CDR2 FQGNSA. This CDR3 is built from 14 residues. TCRdb re-analysed the reads in MiXCR, keeping a single row per CDR3 protein. In the table there are 250,000 to 300,000 distinct CDR3 sequences, roughly 25% of which are singletons. J is TRBJ1-6 and V is TRBV7-2; D remains ambiguous. The TCR was taken from a human donor in good health (CMV status not recorded). Some clones in this sample may be carry-over from other donors' samples. Sequenced material: PBMCs. The CDR3 sequence: CASSSPGTNSPLHF. The CDR3 DNA sequence: TGTGCCAGCAGTTCACCGGGAACTAATTCACCCCTCCACTTT. Combining the CDR3 with reference TRBV7-2 and TRBJ1-6 gives the whole variable domain GAGVSQSPSNKVTEKGKDVELRCDPISGHTALYWYRQSLGQGLEFLIYFQGNSAPDKSGLPSDRFSAERTGGSVSTLTIQRTQQEDSAVYLCASSSPGTNSPLHFGNGTRLTVT.